This T cell receptor (beta chain) derives from a study of blood T cell repertoires in COVID-19. For the study at large: In each case, the material was cDNA or gDNA derived from T cells, B-cell-depleted T cells, or PBMCs.

Clones were sequenced by immunoSEQ multiplex PCR, and TCRdb holds only the in-frame ones, with some missing. This table has approximately 220,000 clones, 80% appearing once. The sample holds a few counts of this clone. V lost 2 bases, J lost 3 bases, and 4 bases stayed unmatched. Germline CDR1 SGHNT, CDR2 YYREEE (reference sequence). This CDR3 is 15 amino acids long. Sequences were obtained from PBMCs or T cells enriched from blood (not recorded which). This sequence was found in a woman in her thirties or forties with acute COVID-19. The V gene is TRBV5-4, the J gene TRBJ2-1; 8 bases line up with TRBD1. In DNA, the CDR3 is TGTGCCAGCAGCTTAGGGACAGGTGTCTACAATGAGCAGTTCTTC. Its protein product is CASSLGTGVYNEQFF.